What follows are 6 T cell receptor beta chains derived from one specimen sequenced in a study of T cell responses to AZD1222 COVID-19 vaccine. Using immunoSEQ multiplex PCR, the repertoire was profiled, and TCRdb retains in-frame clones only, with some absent. The data hold roughly 99,000 clones, with around nine tenths observed a single time. Specimen: peripheral blood, collected 28 days after the second AZD1222 dose. These receptors all stem from an adult who received the AZD1222 COVID-19 vaccine.

The chain uses TRBV28 and TRBJ2-4; TRBD1 matches 7 bases. Germline trimming cut 3 bases from V and 0 bases from J; bases unmatched to any gene: 14. Looked up from germline, CDR1 is MDHEN and CDR2 is SYDVKM. The CDR3 totals 19 residues. CDR3 coding DNA: TGTGCCAGCAGTTTCCCAACCGACAGGGTTAAACTAGCCAAAAACATTCAGTACTTC. Translating gives CASSFPTDRVKLAKNIQYF.

The V call is TRBV6-5, the J call TRBJ1-5; D gene uncertain. V lost 7 bases to trimming and J lost 2 bases, with 15 bases between them. This CDR3 spans 15 amino acids. CDR1 and CDR2 from the germline V gene are MNHEY and SVGAGI. CDR3 residues: CASNAGWGGNQPQHF. DNA for the CDR3: TGTGCCAGCAATGCCGGGTGGGGAGGCAATCAGCCCCAGCATTTT.

The rearrangement uses TRBV19 and TRBJ2-2; D is possibly TRBD1 or TRBD2 (5 bases each). CDR3 length: 15 residues. The V end was cut by 7 bases, the J end by 5 bases, with 17 bases between. CDR1 LNHDA and CDR2 SQIVND come from the germline V gene (reference sequence). CDR3 residues: CASKAPGAETGELFF. The DNA of the CDR3 is TGTGCCAGTAAGGCTCCCGGGGCTGAGACCGGGGAGCTGTTTTTT.

The gene calls are TRBV30 and TRBJ2-3; D may be TRBD1 or TRBD2 (5 bases each). The CDR3 loop spans 13 amino acids. V gave up 5 bases and J gave up 3 bases, with 12 bases separating them. Germline values: CDR1 GTSNPN, CDR2 SVGIG (reference sequence). The CDR3 protein is CAWEGRTTDTQYF. CDR3 DNA: TGTGCCTGGGAGGGACGCACGACAGATACGCAGTATTTT.

J is TRBJ1-2 and V is TRBV3-1 (or the pseudogene TRBV3-2), with TRBD1 as a possible D gene (5 bases). Between the trimmed V and J ends, which lost 4 bases and 14 bases, there was a span of 17 bases. Germline CDR1 LGHDT, CDR2 YNNKEL (reference sequence). The CDR3 loop spans 12 amino acids. CDR3 in amino acids: CASSPWGGEVTF. CDR3 DNA: TGTGCCAGCAGCCCTTGGGGGGGAGAAGTGACCTTC.

This chain connects TRBV20-1 to TRBJ2-4, with D unresolved. V was cut by 3 bases and J by 9 bases, with 15 bases left in between. The CDR3 covers 13 residues. CDR1 is DFQATT, CDR2 SNEGSKA, per germline (reference sequence). CDR3 sequence reads: CSASGEIWGIQYF. The CDR3 DNA sequence: TGCAGTGCTAGTGGGGAAATTTGGGGCATTCAGTACTTC.